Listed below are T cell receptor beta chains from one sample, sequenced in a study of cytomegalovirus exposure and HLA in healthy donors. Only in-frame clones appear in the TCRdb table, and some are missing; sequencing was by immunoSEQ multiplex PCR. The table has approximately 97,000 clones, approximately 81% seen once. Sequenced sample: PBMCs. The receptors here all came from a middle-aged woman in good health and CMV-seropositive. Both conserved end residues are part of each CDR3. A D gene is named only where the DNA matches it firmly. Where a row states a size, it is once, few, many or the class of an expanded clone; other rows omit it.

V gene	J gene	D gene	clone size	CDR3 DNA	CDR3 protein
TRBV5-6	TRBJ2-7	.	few	TGTGCCAGCAGCCCAGGGGCCAACGAGCAGTACTTC	CASSPGANEQYF
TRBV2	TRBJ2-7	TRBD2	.	TGTGCCAGCAGTGGGACTAGCGGGAGACACGAGCAGTACTTC	CASSGTSGRHEQYF
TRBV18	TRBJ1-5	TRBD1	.	TGTGCCAGCTCAGGACAGGGAGTGGACCAGCCCCAGCATTTT	CASSGQGVDQPQHF
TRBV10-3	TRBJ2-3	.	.	TGTGCCATCAGTGACTCGGGTCCGACTCACCCAGATACGCAGTATTTT	CAISDSGPTHPDTQYF
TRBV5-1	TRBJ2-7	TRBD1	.	TGCGCCAGCAGCCCATGGGGACAGACCGACTACGAGCAGTACTTC	CASSPWGQTDYEQYF
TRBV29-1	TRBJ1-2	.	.	TGCAGCGTTGAGGAGACGTTTCCTGGCTACACCTTC	CSVEETFPGYTF
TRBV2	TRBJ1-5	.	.	TGTGCCAGCAGTGAGCTCTGGGGGGGCAATCAGCCCCAGCATTTT	CASSELWGGNQPQHF
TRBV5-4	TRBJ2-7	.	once	TGTGCCAGCAGCCCACCCGGGAGCTCCTACGAGCAGTACTTC	CASSPPGSSYEQYF
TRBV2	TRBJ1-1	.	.	TGTGCCAGCAAAGTAGCTCCCGACACTGAAGCTTTCTTT	CASKVAPDTEAFF
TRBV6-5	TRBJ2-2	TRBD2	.	TGTGCCCATAGCAAGGGAGGGGGGGAGCTGTTTTTT	CAHSKGGGELFF
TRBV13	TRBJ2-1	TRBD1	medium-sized	TGTGCCAGCAGCTTCGCTGGACAGGGACCCTACAATGAGCAGTTCTTC	CASSFAGQGPYNEQFF
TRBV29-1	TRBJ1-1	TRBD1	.	TGCAGCGTTGACCCGGGACAGGGCTGGGTCACTGAAGCTTTCTTT	CSVDPGQGWVTEAFF
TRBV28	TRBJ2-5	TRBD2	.	TGTGCCAGCAGTTTGGGCGGGAGACAAGAGACCCAGTACTTC	CASSLGGRQETQYF
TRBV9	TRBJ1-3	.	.	TGTGCCAGCAGCGTAGGGGACACCCCGCACACCATATATTTT	CASSVGDTPHTIYF
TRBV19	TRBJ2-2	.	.	TGTGCCAGTTTGAGTACCGGGGAGCTGTTTTTT	CASLSTGELFF
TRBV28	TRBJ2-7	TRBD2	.	TGTGCCAGCATACTAGCGGGAGGGCCTGGTGAGCAGTACTTC	CASILAGGPGEQYF
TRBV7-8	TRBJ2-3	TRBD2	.	TGTGCCAGCAGCCTTTTAGCGGGAGGGGGCACAGATACGCAGTATTTT	CASSLLAGGGTDTQYF
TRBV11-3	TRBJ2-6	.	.	TGTGCCAGCAGCTTAGGCGACAAGACCAACGTCCTGACTTTC	CASSLGDKTNVLTF
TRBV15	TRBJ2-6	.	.	TGTGCCACCAGCAGAGGAGGAGACTCTGGGGCCAACGTCCTGACTTTC	CATSRGGDSGANVLTF
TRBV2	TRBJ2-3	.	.	TGTGCCAGCAGTGTAGTCAGGGCCACAGATACGCAGTATTTT	CASSVVRATDTQYF
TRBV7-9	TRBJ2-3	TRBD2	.	TGTTCCAGCAGCTTAGGGGTAATTACCGGGAGGGCCGGCACAGATACGCAGTATTTT	CSSSLGVITGRAGTDTQYF
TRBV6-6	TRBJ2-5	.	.	TGTGCCAGCAGTTACCCCGGGTCAAGCAGTGCGACCCAGTACTTC	CASSYPGSSSATQYF
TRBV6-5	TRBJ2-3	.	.	TGTGCCAGCAGATTTCGGGGAATCGGTACAGATACGCAGTATTTT	CASRFRGIGTDTQYF
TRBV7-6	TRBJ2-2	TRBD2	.	TGTGCCAGCGCGCCCCGCAGGCGGGAGCGGCACGCCGGGGAGCTGTTTTTT	CASAPRRRERHAGELFF
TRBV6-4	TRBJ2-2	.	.	TGTGCCAGCAGTAGGAACAGGGACACCGGGGAGCTGTTTTTT	CASSRNRDTGELFF
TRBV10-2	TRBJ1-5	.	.	TGCGCCAGCAGTGCGTCAATGTTTGGGGCACGGCAGCCCCAGCATTTT	CASSASMFGARQPQHF
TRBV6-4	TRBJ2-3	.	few	TGTGCCAGCAGTGACTCAGCGGGTTCCACAGATACGCAGTATTTT	CASSDSAGSTDTQYF
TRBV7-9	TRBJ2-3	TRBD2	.	TGTGCCAGCAGCCTCGTGGTAGCGGGCTCCCCCACAGATACGCAGTATTTT	CASSLVVAGSPTDTQYF
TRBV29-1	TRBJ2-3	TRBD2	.	TGCAGCGCAACCGGGAGCGGGGGAAGCACAGATACGCAGTATTTT	CSATGSGGSTDTQYF
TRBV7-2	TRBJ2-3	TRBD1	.	TGTGCCAGCAGCTTAGGGCAGGGGGCGCTCACAGATACGCAGTATTTT	CASSLGQGALTDTQYF
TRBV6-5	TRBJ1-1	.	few	TGTGCCAGCCCGGCGCAGGGCGCTGAAGCTTTCTTT	CASPAQGAEAFF
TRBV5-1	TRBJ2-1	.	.	TGCGCCAGCAGCCCGGGAGAGGAATACAATGAGCAGTTCTTC	CASSPGEEYNEQFF
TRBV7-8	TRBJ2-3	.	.	TGTGCCAGCAGCCAGACTAAGGATACGCAGTATTTT	CASSQTKDTQYF
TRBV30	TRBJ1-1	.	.	TGTGCCTGGGGTCGACCGGGGAACACTGAAGCTTTCTTT	CAWGRPGNTEAFF
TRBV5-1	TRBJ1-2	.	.	TGCGCCAGCAGCCCGGGCGGGGACGTCGATGGCTACACCTTC	CASSPGGDVDGYTF
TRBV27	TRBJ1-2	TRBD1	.	TGTGCCAGCAGTCCCGGGACAGGGGCCTATGGCTACACCTTC	CASSPGTGAYGYTF
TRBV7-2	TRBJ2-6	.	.	TGTGCCAGCAGTTTAACAGGGTATGGGGCCAACGTCCTGACTTTC	CASSLTGYGANVLTF